This T cell receptor beta chain came from a study of blood T cells in healthy people across ages (dated by TCRdb to between 2014 and 2017). General notes on the study: In model experiments, template switching captured about one uniquely barcoded TCR beta cDNA molecule for every two T cells. Donors of different ages were randomly distributed across sequencing lanes to avoid experimental bias. Using deep sequencing normalized with unique cDNA molecular identifiers, the study measured how TCR beta repertoire diversity changes with age. The donors were divided into four age groups: young (average approximately 16 years), middle-aged (approximately 39), aged (62) and long-lived (roughly 82). Using the same blood draw, the study looked at two additional independent replicas of 1 million unique cDNA reads for two donors, one aged 18 to 30 and the other aged 80 or older. On the study overall, not on this receptor specifically: Estimates of total diversity based on one million sequenced T cells were regarded as lower bounds and as underestimates. Because profiling used bulk unsorted PBMCs, naive and antigen-experienced compartments could not be compared conclusively. The CMV infection status of donors was not known, potentially confounding age-related changes in expanded clonotypes. Observed TCR beta diversity per million T cells fell roughly linearly with age, and a significant reduction was already apparent by age roughly 40. There was a strong correlation between observed TCR beta diversity and the percentage of naive T cells measured by flow cytometry. Compared with the aged group, the long-lived group had more naive CD4+ T cells, fewer expanded clones and increased TCR diversity, suggesting age selection.

Reading the germline V gene gives CDR1 SNHLY and CDR2 FYNNEI. The CDR3 numbers 15 residues from cysteine through phenylalanine. Only the CDR3 part of the read is kept: 45 bases, read in frame from the first base. The junction shows trimming of 3 bases on V and 0 bases on J, plus 6 bases between the germline ends. This clonotype has at least ten counts. This receptor's antigen is unknown. Base qualities are not at hand, and no much larger clone is one base apart. Donors were a few dozen systemically healthy Caucasian individuals from Russia aged 6 to 90 years. Each donor gave 8 to 10 milliliters of peripheral blood, drawn into EDTA-treated Vacutainer tubes. Ficoll-Paque density-gradient centrifugation was used to isolate PBMCs, with at least 7 million obtained per sample. Total RNA, at least 5 micrograms per sample, was extracted from PBMCs with Trizol reagent. Naive CD45RAhigh/CD27high T cell percentages were measured by flow cytometry on a PBMC aliquot from every donor.

The library relied on 5' RACE. TCRdb shows the sequencer as Illumina HiSeq 2500. A second PCR of roughly 6 to 11 cycles was run with a J-beta primer mix and a sample-barcoded 5' primer. A unique molecular identifier was introduced onto each TCR beta cDNA molecule by a template-switch 5' adaptor carrying 12 random nucleotides. Each sample yielded at least 3 million CDR3-containing paired-end reads. First-strand cDNA synthesis was performed from all RNA using the Mint cDNA synthesis kit, with priming by a TRBC-specific oligonucleotide. All cDNA was treated with uracil-DNA glycosylase and then went through a first 18-cycle PCR with the universal primers M1SS and BC2_uni_R. The authors' analysis ran thus. Normalization of each sample was performed by random selection of 1 million high-quality reads, each carrying a distinct molecular identifier. Reads with shared molecular identifiers were discarded instead of being binned into consensus sequences. MiTCR, set to a Q25 quality threshold and the strictest error-elimination algorithm, was used for CDR3 identification, clonotype clustering and error correction. A nonparametric unseen species model using Euler transformation provided a lower-bound estimate of total TCR beta diversity. TCRdb trimmed the raw reads at Q25, called clones with MiXCR and kept productive beta chains. All rows with the same CDR3 protein become a single entry with the most common DNA and genes. These V and J calls originate from TCRdb's pipeline instead of the authors' own analysis. The sample has 1.5 million to 2 million distinct CDR3 sequences on record, 28% of them singletons. The ten largest clonotypes hold about 8% of the sample.

This sequence originates from a woman aged 25 to 39 in good health. Here the chain combines TRBV2 and TRBJ2-6; no confident D gene assignment can be made. Material: blood. The sequenced DNA is TGTGCCAGCAGTGAGGTCATCTCTGGGGCCAACGTCCTGACTTTC. Protein translation: CASSEVISGANVLTF.